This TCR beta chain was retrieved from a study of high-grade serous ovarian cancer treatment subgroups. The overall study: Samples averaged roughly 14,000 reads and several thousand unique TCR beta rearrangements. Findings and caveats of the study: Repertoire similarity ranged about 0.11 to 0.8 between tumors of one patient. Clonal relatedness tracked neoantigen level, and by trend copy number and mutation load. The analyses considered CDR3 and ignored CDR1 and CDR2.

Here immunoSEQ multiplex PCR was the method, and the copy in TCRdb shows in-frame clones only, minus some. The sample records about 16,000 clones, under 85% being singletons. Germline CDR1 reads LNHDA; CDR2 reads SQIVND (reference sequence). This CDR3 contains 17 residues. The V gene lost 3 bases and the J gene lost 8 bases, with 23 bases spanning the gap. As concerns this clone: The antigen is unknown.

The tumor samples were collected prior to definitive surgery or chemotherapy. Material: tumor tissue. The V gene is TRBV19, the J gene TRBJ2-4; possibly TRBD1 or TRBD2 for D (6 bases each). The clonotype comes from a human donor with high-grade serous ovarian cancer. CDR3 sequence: CASSIGLPWGARDIQYF. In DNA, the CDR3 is TGTGCCAGTAGTATTGGACTCCCGTGGGGGGCCAGAGACATTCAGTACTTC.